This T cell receptor beta chain came from a study of blood T cell repertoires in COVID-19. Generated by immunoSEQ multiplex PCR, the TCRdb table keeps only in-frame clones and is missing some. The table has 200,000 to 250,000 clones, around 90% seen once. This CDR3 spans 18 amino acids. The germline gives CDR1 SGHRS, CDR2 YFSETQ. V lost 3 bases and J lost 1; bases outside the gene matches: 15. Enrollees, about 18 to 95 years old, lived in some 24 US areas. Recovered participants had two consecutive negative NP/OP PCR tests, healthcare professional clearance, or symptom resolution. The V call is TRBV5-1, the J call TRBJ1-1, with 7 bases lining up with TRBD1. The source material was PBMCs or T cells enriched from blood (not recorded which). This receptor was identified in a woman aged 25 to 45 who had recovered from COVID-19. CDR3 protein: CASSSSTGRGVWNTEAFF. Here the CDR3 DNA reads TGCGCCAGCAGCTCTTCGACAGGGCGAGGAGTGTGGAACACTGAAGCTTTCTTT. The full variable domain, its missing parts supplied by reference TRBV5-1 and TRBJ1-1, is KAGVTQTPRYLIKTRGQQVTLSCSPISGHRSVSWYQQTPGQGLQFLFEYFSETQRNKGNFPGRFSGRQFSNSRSEMNVSTLELGDSALYLCASSSSTGRGVWNTEAFFGQGTRLTVV.